These 22 T cell receptor beta chains originate from one sample sequenced in a study of blood T cell repertoires in COVID-19. Produced via immunoSEQ multiplex PCR; TCRdb's table is partial and in-frame only. The sample carries approximately 170,000 clones, 86% recorded once. The material sequenced was peripheral blood. These receptors were taken from a woman aged 80 or older in a cohort sampled during active or convalescent COVID-19.

The chain carries TRBV6-1 and TRBJ1-1; unclear D gene. Trimming removed 0 bases at V and 0 bases at J, with 5 bases between. This CDR3 region has 14 residues. Germline V CDR1 and CDR2: MNHNS, SASEGT. The CDR3 protein is CASSEASMNTEAFF. In DNA form, the CDR3 reads TGTGCCAGCAGTGAAGCATCTATGAACACTGAAGCTTTCTTT.

The V gene is TRBV4-3, the J gene TRBJ2-7; TRBD2 agrees at 15 bases. The germline V gene encodes CDR1 LGHNA and CDR2 YSLEER. The CDR3 is 18 amino acids. With 1 base clipped from V and 5 bases from J, the junction kept 9 bases outside the gene matches. As DNA, the CDR3 is TGCGCCAGCAGCCAAGCCCCTTGGACTAGCGGGGGGGCCGACGAGCAGTACTTC. This sequence encodes CASSQAPWTSGGADEQYF.

This chain uses TRBV5-5 with TRBJ1-1; D uncertain. Germline assignment: CDR1 SGHKS and CDR2 YYEKEE (reference sequence). The V end was cut by 2 bases, the J end by 0 bases, with 11 bases between. This CDR3 comprises 15 residues. The CDR3 is CASSFRVRLNTEAFF. CDR3 bases: TGTGCCAGCAGCTTCCGGGTCAGACTGAACACTGAAGCTTTCTTT.

The chain recombines TRBV6-5 with TRBJ1-5, with TRBD1 matching 9 bases. Germline V gene lookup returns CDR1 MNHEY and CDR2 SVGAGI. V was pared by 6 bases and J by 4 bases, with 4 bases of the junction left unmatched. This CDR3 spans 14 amino acids. DNA for the CDR3: TGTGCCAGCAGGATGACAGGGGGGAATCAGCCCCAGCATTTT. Residues: CASRMTGGNQPQHF.

This chain connects TRBV7-2 to TRBJ2-2; 9 bases are a match to TRBD1. The CDR3 covers 16 residues. Germline assignment: CDR1 SGHTA and CDR2 FQGNSA. Trimming cost V 2 bases and J 4 bases; bases outside gene matches: 5. The CDR3 here is CASSLRRTGATGELFF. For the CDR3, the DNA is TGTGCCAGCAGCTTACGACGGACAGGGGCCACCGGGGAGCTGTTTTTT.

The chain couples TRBV5-4 to TRBJ2-7; 10 bases align to TRBD1. The CDR3 is made up of 14 amino acids. J lost 3 bases, V lost 0 bases, and 0 bases had no gene match. Per germline, CDR1 SGHNT and CDR2 YYREEE (reference sequence). The CDR3 loop is CASSLGTGGYEQYF. The DNA of the CDR3 is TGTGCCAGCAGCTTGGGGACAGGGGGCTACGAGCAGTACTTC.

The rearrangement links TRBV27 to TRBJ1-1; D gene unclear. The V end was cut by 4 bases, the J end by 8 bases, with 14 bases between. CDR3 length: 13 residues. CDR1 is MNHEY, CDR2 SMNVEV, per germline (reference sequence). For the CDR3, the DNA is TGTGCCAGCAGTTCCCCTCTAGACCGAGAAGCTTTCTTT. It specifies CASSSPLDREAFF.

The J gene is TRBJ2-3, the V gene TRBV29-1; D gene uncertain. The CDR3 totals 13 residues. The germline gives CDR1 SQVTM, CDR2 ANQGSEA. Trimming removed 5 bases at V and 1 base at J, with 10 bases between. CDR3 DNA: TGCAGCGTTAACCCCACGGGCACAGATACGCAGTATTTT. This translates into CSVNPTGTDTQYF.

The chain uses TRBV9 and TRBJ1-4; TRBD1 matches 9 bases. Germline-derived CDR1 and CDR2 are SGDLS and YYNGEE. Unmatched junction bases numbered 5, after V lost 0 bases and J lost 5 bases. CDR3 size: 16 residues. CDR3 bases: TGTGCCAGCAGCGTAGGGACAGGGGCATCGAATGAAAAACTGTTTTTT. Translation: CASSVGTGASNEKLFF. The full variable domain, rest sourced from reference TRBV9 and TRBJ1-4, is DSGVTQTPKHLITATGQRVTLRCSPRSGDLSVYWYQQSLDQGLQFLIQYYNGEERAKGNILERFSAQQFPDLHSELNLSSLELGDSALYFCASSVGTGASNEKLFFGSGTQLSVL.

The J gene is TRBJ2-7, the V gene TRBV9, with D possibly being TRBD2 (5 bases). The CDR3 extends over 14 amino acids. Trimming pared 4 bases from V and 2 bases from J, leaving 13 bases between. Germline V gene sequence: CDR1 SGDLS, CDR2 YYNGEE. DNA for the CDR3: TGTGCCAGCAGCCCCAGCGGTCCTCCCTACGAGCAGTACTTC. Protein product: CASSPSGPPYEQYF.

V usage is TRBV11-3 and J usage is TRBJ2-5; TRBD2 matches 12 bases. The CDR3 sequence is 16 residues long. V lost 1 base, J lost 4 bases, and 4 bases stayed unmatched. Germline-derived CDR1 and CDR2 are SGHNT and YENEEA. CDR3 DNA: TGTGCCAGCAGCTTAGGGACTAGCGGGATCGGAGAGACCCAGTACTTC. This encodes CASSLGTSGIGETQYF.

The V gene is TRBV20-1, the J gene TRBJ2-7; 9 nucleotides align to TRBD2. This CDR3 comprises 16 residues. J gave up 0 bases and V 3 bases, and 9 bases lay outside the gene matches. In germline, CDR1 is DFQATT, CDR2 SNEGSKA (reference sequence). CDR3 sequence (DNA): TGCAGTGCTAGTGCGCCGCTAGCGGGAAGCTCCTACGAGCAGTACTTC. Its protein is CSASAPLAGSSYEQYF.

V gene TRBV12-3 or TRBV12-4 combines with J gene TRBJ1-5; D might be TRBD1 (6 bases). The CDR3 totals 13 residues. V dropped 6 bases and J dropped 3 bases, with 9 bases sitting between them. The CDR3 spells CASRGHNNQPQHF. The DNA of the CDR3 is TGTGCCAGCAGGGGACACAACAATCAGCCCCAGCATTTT.

The chain has TRBV5-1 and TRBJ2-5; D is undetermined. In germline, CDR1 is SGHRS, CDR2 YFSETQ. V lost 0 bases to trimming and J lost 2 bases, with 5 bases between them. The CDR3 contains 13 residues. The CDR3 DNA follows: TGCGCCAGCAGCTTGGACATACAAGAGACCCAGTACTTC. Its protein is CASSLDIQETQYF.

The chain links TRBV5-1 to TRBJ2-3, with D perhaps matching TRBD2 (6 bases). V was trimmed by 0 bases and J by 1 base, leaving 9 bases between them. The CDR3 has 15 residues. The germline V gene has CDR1 SGHRS and CDR2 YFSETQ. The CDR3 loop reads CASSLGPGGTDTQYF. The CDR3 coding sequence is TGCGCCAGCAGCTTGGGTCCGGGGGGCACAGATACGCAGTATTTT.

The table lists this clone with a count of one. The J gene is TRBJ2-5, the V gene TRBV7-8, with 10 bases matching TRBD2. CDR1 SGHVS and CDR2 FQNEAQ come from the germline V gene. The CDR3 is 16 amino acids. V lost 3 bases to trimming and J lost 0 bases; unmatched junction nucleotides: 4. The CDR3 DNA sequence: TGTGCCAGCAGCTTTGGAGCGGGGGGGTACCAAGAGACCCAGTACTTC. This encodes CASSFGAGGYQETQYF. Full variable domain (remainder filled in from reference TRBV7-8 and TRBJ2-5): GAGVSQSPRYKVAKRGQDVALRCDPISGHVSLFWYQQALGQGPEFLTYFQNEAQLDKSGLPSDRFFAERPEGSVSTLKIQRTQQEDSAVYLCASSFGAGGYQETQYFGPGTRLLVL.

CDR3 in DNA: TGTGCCAGCCGTCAGGGGGCGCCTGGAAACACCATATATTTT. Protein sequence: CASRQGAPGNTIYF. The genes are TRBV19 and TRBJ1-3, with 8 bases identical to TRBD1. There are 14 residues in the CDR3. J lost 2 bases, V lost 9 bases, and 6 bases had no gene match. Germline V gives CDR1 LNHDA, CDR2 SQIVND (reference sequence).

This clone was observed once. The chain couples TRBV11-2 to TRBJ2-7; 9 bases match TRBD1. CDR3 size: 16 residues. Germline CDR1 is SGHAT and CDR2 is FQNNGV. Germline trimming cut 4 bases from V and 3 bases from J; bases unmatched to any gene: 10. Written as DNA, the CDR3 is TGTGCCAGCAGCTCCCTGAGGGGACAGGGTAACTACGAGCAGTACGTC. This codes for CASSSLRGQGNYEQYV.

The genes are TRBV18 and TRBJ1-3; 9 bases line up with TRBD1. The CDR3 consists of 15 residues. V lost 3 bases, J lost 8 bases, and 8 bases stayed unmatched. The germline CDR1 and CDR2 sequences are KGHSH and LQKENI. CDR3 amino acids: CASSPTGGSRDTIYF. The CDR3 nucleotides read TGTGCCAGCTCACCGACAGGGGGATCCCGGGACACCATATATTTT.

The chain joins TRBV27 to TRBJ1-2; 7 positions agree with TRBD1. The CDR3 spans 13 residues. V was pared by 6 bases and J by 3 bases, with 4 bases of the junction left unmatched. Germline-derived CDR1 and CDR2 are MNHEY and SMNVEV (reference sequence). The CDR3 protein is CASRDTGDYGYTF. The CDR3 coding sequence is TGTGCCAGCAGGGATACAGGGGACTATGGCTACACCTTC.

V usage is TRBV6-5 and J usage is TRBJ2-3, with D perhaps matching TRBD1 (6 bases). This CDR3 comprises 13 residues. V was pared by 6 bases and J by 4 bases, with 11 bases between. CDR1 and CDR2 from the germline V gene are MNHEY and SVGAGI. CDR3 sequence (DNA): TGTGCCAGCAGACCTCCAGGGGCAGATACGCAGTATTTT. Translated, it gives CASRPPGADTQYF.

V and J are TRBV5-4 and TRBJ2-1, with D maybe TRBD1 (7 bases). With 3 bases removed from V and 7 bases from J, the gap between germline ends came to 14 bases. CDR3 length: 14 residues. Germline V gives CDR1 SGHNT, CDR2 YYREEE (reference sequence). CDR3 in DNA: TGTGCCAGCAGCTGGCCGACAGGGAGGAATGAGCAGTTCTTC. Protein product: CASSWPTGRNEQFF.